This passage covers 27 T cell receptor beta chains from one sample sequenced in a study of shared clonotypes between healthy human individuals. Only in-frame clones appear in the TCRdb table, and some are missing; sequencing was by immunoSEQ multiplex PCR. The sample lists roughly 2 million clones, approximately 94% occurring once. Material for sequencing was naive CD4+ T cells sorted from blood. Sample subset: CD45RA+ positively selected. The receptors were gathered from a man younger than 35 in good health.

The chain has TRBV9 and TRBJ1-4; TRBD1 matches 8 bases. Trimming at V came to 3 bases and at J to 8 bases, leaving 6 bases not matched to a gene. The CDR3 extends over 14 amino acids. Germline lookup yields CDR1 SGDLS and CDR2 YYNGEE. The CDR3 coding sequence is TGTGCCAGCAGCGGAGGACAGGGTGGCGAAAAACTGTTTTTT. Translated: CASSGGQGGEKLFF.

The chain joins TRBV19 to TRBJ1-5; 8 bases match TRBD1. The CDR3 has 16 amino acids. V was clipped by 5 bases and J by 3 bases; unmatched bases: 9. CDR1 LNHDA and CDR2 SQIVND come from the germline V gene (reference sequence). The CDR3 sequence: CASSLAGTGTNQPQHF. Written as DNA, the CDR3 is TGTGCCAGTAGTCTCGCCGGGACAGGCACCAATCAGCCCCAGCATTTT.

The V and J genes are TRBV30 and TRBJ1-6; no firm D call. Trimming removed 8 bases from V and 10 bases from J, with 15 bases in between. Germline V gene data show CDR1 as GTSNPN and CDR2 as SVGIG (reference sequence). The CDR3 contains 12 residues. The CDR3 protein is CARSSPRSPLHF. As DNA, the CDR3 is TGTGCCCGGTCCTCGCCTAGGTCACCCCTCCACTTT.

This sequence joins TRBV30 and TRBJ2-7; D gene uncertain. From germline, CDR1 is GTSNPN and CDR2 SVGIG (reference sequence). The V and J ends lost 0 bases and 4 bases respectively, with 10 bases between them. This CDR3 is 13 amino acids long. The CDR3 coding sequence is TGTGCCTGGAGTGTAGAGACCCGTTACGAGCAGTACTTC. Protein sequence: CAWSVETRYEQYF.

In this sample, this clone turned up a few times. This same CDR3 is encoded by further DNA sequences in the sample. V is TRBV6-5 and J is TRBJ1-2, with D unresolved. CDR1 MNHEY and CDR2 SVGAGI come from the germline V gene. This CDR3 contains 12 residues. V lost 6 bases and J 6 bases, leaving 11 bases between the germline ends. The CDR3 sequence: CASSSTEHGYTF. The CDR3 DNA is TGTGCCAGCAGCTCTACCGAGCATGGCTACACCTTC.

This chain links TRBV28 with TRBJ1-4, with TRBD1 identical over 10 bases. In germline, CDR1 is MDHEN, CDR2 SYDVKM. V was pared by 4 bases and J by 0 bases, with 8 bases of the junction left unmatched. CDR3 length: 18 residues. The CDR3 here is CASSSPGQGKTTNEKLFF. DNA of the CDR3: TGTGCCAGCAGTTCCCCGGGACAGGGGAAAACAACTAATGAAAAACTGTTTTTT.

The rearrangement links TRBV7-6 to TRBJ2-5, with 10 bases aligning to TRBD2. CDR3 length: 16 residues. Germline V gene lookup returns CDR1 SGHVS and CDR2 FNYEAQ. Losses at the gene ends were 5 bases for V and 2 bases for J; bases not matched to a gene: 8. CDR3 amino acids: CASSTYLAGVQETQYF. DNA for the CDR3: TGTGCCAGCAGCACATACCTAGCGGGAGTTCAAGAGACCCAGTACTTC.

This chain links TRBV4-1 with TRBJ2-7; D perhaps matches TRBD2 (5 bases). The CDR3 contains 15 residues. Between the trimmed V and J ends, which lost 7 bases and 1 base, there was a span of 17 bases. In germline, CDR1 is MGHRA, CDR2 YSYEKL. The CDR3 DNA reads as TGCGCCAGCACCCCGGACTGGCTCGGGTCCTACGAGCAGTACTTC. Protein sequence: CASTPDWLGSYEQYF.

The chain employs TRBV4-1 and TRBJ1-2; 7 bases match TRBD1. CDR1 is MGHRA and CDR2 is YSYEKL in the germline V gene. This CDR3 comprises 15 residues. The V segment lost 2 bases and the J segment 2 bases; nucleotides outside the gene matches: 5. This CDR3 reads CASSQPGTANYGYTF. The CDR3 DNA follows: TGCGCCAGCAGCCAACCCGGGACAGCCAACTATGGCTACACCTTC.

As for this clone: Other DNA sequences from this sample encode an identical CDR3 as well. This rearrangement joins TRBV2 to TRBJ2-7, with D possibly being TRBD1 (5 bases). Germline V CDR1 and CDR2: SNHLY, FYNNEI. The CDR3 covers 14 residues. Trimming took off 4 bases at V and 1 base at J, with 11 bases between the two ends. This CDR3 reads CASSAQGSSYEQYF. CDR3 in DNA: TGTGCCAGCAGTGCTCAGGGCAGTTCCTACGAGCAGTACTTC.

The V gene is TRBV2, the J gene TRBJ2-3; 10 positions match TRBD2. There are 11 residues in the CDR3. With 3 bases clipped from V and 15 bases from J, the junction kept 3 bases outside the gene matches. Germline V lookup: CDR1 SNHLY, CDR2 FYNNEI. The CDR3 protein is CASSELAGAYF. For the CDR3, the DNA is TGTGCCAGCAGTGAGCTAGCGGGGGCATATTTT.

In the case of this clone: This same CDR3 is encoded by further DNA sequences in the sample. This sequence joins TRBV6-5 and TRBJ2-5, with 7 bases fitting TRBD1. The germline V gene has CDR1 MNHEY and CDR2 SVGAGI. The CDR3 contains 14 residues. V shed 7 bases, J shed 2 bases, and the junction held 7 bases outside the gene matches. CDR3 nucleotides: TGTGCCAGCAAAAGGGGACAGATTCAAGAGACCCAGTACTTC. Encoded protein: CASKRGQIQETQYF.

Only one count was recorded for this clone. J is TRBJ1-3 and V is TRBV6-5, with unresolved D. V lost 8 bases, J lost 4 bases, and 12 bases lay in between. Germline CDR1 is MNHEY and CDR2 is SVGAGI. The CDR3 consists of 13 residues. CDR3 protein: CASLSASGNTIYF. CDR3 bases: TGTGCCAGCCTCAGTGCTTCGGGAAACACCATATATTTT.

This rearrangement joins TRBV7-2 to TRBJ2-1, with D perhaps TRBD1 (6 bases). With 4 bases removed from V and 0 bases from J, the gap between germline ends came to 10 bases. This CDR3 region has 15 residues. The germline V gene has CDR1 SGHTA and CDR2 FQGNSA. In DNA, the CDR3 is TGTGCCAGCAGCTCAGAGACAGGCTCCTACAATGAGCAGTTCTTC. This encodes CASSSETGSYNEQFF.

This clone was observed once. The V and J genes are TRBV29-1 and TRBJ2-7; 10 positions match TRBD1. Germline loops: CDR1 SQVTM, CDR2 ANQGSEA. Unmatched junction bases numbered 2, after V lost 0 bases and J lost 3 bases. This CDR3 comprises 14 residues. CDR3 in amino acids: CSVEDRTGGYEQYF. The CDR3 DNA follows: TGCAGCGTTGAAGATAGGACAGGGGGCTACGAGCAGTACTTC.

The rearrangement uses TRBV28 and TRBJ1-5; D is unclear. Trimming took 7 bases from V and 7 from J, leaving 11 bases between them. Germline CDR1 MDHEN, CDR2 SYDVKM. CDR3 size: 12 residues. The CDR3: CASNLQEQPQHF. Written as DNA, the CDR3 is TGTGCCAGCAACCTTCAGGAGCAGCCCCAGCATTTT. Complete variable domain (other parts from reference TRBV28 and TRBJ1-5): DVKVTQSSRYLVKRTGEKVFLECVQDMDHENMFWYRQDPGLGLRLIYFSYDVKMKEKGDIPEGYSVSREKKERFSLILESASTNQTSMYLCASNLQEQPQHFGDGTRLSIL.

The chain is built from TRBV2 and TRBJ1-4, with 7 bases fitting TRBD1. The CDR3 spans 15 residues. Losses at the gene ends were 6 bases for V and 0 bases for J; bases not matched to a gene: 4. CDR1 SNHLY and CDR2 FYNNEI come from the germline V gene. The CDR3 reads CASRGTVATNEKLFF. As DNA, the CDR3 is TGTGCCAGCAGGGGGACAGTTGCAACTAATGAAAAACTGTTTTTT. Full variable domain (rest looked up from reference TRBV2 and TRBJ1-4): EPEVTQTPSHQVTQMGQEVILRCVPISNHLYFYWYRQILGQKVEFLVSFYNNEISEKSEIFDDQFSVERPDGSNFTLKIRSTKLEDSAMYFCASRGTVATNEKLFFGSGTQLSVL.

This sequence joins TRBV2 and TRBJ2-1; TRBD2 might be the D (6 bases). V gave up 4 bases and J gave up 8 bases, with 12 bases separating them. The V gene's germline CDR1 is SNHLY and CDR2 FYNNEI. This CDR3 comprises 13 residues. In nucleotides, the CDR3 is TGTGCCAGCAGTGTGAACTGGAGGGATGAGCAGTTCTTC. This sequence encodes CASSVNWRDEQFF.

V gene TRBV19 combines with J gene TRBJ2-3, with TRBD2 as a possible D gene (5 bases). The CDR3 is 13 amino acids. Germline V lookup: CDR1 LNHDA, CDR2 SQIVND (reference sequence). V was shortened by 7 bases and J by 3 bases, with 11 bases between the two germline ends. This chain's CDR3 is CASKRDGTDTQYF. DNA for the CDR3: TGTGCCAGTAAGAGGGATGGGACAGATACGCAGTATTTT.

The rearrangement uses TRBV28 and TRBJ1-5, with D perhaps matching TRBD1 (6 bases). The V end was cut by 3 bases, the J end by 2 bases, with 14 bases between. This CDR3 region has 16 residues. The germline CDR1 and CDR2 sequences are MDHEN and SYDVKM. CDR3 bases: TGTGCCAGCAGTTTTAAACAGGGTGTGGGCAATCAGCCCCAGCATTTT. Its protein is CASSFKQGVGNQPQHF.

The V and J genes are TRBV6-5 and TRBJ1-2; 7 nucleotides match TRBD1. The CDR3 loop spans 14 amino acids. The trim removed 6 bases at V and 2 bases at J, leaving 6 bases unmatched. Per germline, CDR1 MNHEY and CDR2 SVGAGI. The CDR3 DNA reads TGTGCCAGCAGAGAGACGACAGGGAACTATGGCTACACCTTC. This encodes CASRETTGNYGYTF.

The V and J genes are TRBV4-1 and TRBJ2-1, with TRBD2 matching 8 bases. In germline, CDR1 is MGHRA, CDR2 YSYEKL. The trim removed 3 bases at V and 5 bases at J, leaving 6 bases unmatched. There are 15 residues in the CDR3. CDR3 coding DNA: TGCGCCAGCAGCCAGGGTGCGGGGGGTGACAATGAGCAGTTCTTC. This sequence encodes CASSQGAGGDNEQFF.

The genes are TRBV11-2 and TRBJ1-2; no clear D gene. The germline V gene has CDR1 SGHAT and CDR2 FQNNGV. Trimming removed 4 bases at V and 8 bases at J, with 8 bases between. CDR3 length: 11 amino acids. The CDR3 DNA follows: TGTGCCAGCAGCTCCGGGTCCGGCTACACCTTC. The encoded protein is CASSSGSGYTF.

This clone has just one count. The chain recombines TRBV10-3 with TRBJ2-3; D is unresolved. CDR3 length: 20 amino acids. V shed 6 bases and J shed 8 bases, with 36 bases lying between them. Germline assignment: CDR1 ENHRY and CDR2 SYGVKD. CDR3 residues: CAISSQHKGSPRSRMGTQYF. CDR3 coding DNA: TGTGCCATCAGCTCCCAGCACAAGGGTTCTCCCCGGTCTCGAATGGGTACGCAGTATTTT.

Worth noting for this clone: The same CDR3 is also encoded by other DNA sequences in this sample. The CDR3 protein is CASSYSGQGTGNTIYF. In DNA form, the CDR3 reads TGTGCCAGCAGTTACTCGGGACAGGGAACTGGAAACACCATATATTTT. The chain is built from TRBV6-5 and TRBJ1-3; 9 nucleotides align to TRBD1. The germline gives CDR1 MNHEY, CDR2 SVGAGI. The V and J ends lost 0 bases and 2 bases, in that order; junction bases with no gene match: 2. The CDR3 is 16 amino acids.

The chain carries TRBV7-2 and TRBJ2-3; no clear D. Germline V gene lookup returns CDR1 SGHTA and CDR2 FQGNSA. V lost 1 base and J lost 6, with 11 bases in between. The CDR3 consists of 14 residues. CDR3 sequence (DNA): TGTGCCAGCAGCTTAGTGCAAGGGAAGGATACGCAGTATTTT. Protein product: CASSLVQGKDTQYF.

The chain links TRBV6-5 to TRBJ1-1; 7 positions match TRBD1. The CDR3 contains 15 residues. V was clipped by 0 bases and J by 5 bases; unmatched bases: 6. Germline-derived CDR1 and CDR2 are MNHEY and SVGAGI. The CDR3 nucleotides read TGTGCCAGCAGTTACTCGGGACAGCGTAGAACTGAAGCTTTCTTT. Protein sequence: CASSYSGQRRTEAFF.